This TCR beta chain was documented in a study of a mutant IDH1 vaccine in newly diagnosed glioma. Time point here: week 5, during vaccination. Topical imiquimod accompanied each vaccine dose, which consisted of 300 ug of mutant IDH1 20-mer peptide. TCRdb's copy holds only in-frame clones and misses some; the assay was immunoSEQ multiplex PCR. The data hold just under 80,000 clones, with roughly nine tenths observed a single time. Trimming removed 2 bases from V and 5 bases from J; junction bases left unmatched: 4. The CDR3 covers 15 residues. Germline CDR1 reads LNHDA; CDR2 reads SQIVND (reference sequence). To note about this clone: Its matching antigen is unknown.

The receptor comes from a woman aged 45-65 years with glioma. The V call is TRBV19, the J call TRBJ2-2; 8 bases map to TRBD2. Source: PBMCs, taken from a glioma patient whose treatment included an IDH1 peptide vaccine. The CDR3 coding sequence is TGTGCCAGTAGTATACCCGCTAGCGGGACCGGGGAGCTGTTTTTT. Its protein is CASSIPASGTGELFF.